This T cell receptor beta chain was recorded in a study of tumor-infiltrating lymphocytes in primary liver carcinoma (dated by TCRdb to the late 2010s). Describing the broader study: Surgical resection was performed in China between 2015 and early 2016 on several patients with histopathologically diagnosed primary liver carcinoma. The five patients, three men and two women aged 30 to 69 years, had hepatocellular carcinoma (four) or combined HCC and intrahepatic cholangiocarcinoma (one). Tumors of the five patients were stage T1-T3 N0M0 with maximum diameters of 4.2 to 10 cm. Samples yielded roughly 3.65 to 7.5 million productive TCRbeta reads; read depth did not differ significantly between tissue types. Across five regions of each liver tumor, along with adjacent normal tissue and blood, the study brought together TCRbeta repertoire sequencing, expression microarrays and whole-exome sequencing. A total of 35 specimens from 5 patients, comprising about 25 tumor regions, 5 adjacent noncancerous liver tissues and 5 peripheral blood samples, were covered by TCRbeta repertoire sequencing. Technical replicate repertoires showed high reproducibility, with mean shared-clone rates roughly 0.87 and correlation coefficients above 0.95.

Points on this clonotype: The target of this receptor is not known. One end of the junction varies from germline; a read error may be responsible.

Blood RNA was extracted from unsorted whole blood using TRIzol reagent, and germline DNA was obtained with the DNeasy Blood & Tissue kit. At the time of sampling, the patients had chronic HBV infection and had not received any treatment. Around 3.6 milliliters of peripheral blood were collected into K2EDTA tubes before surgery. Using a constant-region primer and ProtoScript II reverse transcriptase, TCRbeta-specific cDNA was reverse-transcribed from about 540 ng total RNA. Three nested multiplex PCR rounds, following a slightly modified ARM-PCR procedure, were used to build the TCRbeta libraries. Each of the first two PCR rounds ran for approximately 10 cycles using multiplex TRBV1-TRBV30 forward primers together with a Cbeta reverse primer. Sample barcodes and Illumina adapters were added in a final 25-cycle PCR with Deep VentR polymerase. Before sequencing, amplicons between 200 and 500 bp were purified from gel using a QIAquick gel extraction kit. An Illumina HiSeq 2500 was used to sequence the TCRbeta amplicons with 250-bp paired-end reads. Per the authors' processing: Quality trimming of reads was performed with Trimmomatic v0.33, and paired reads were merged with FLASH v1.2.11 so that full CDR3 sequences could be recovered. MiGEC v1.2.1b assigned V, D and J germline segments to the rearranged TCRbeta sequences. Clonotype statistics and Shannon-Wiener diversity indices were computed with VDJtools v1.0.0. To reduce sampling bias, subsequent analyses other than the diversity analysis used only the 250 most abundant clonotypes in each sample. Starting from the raw public reads, TCRdb applied fastp trimming at Q25, assembled clones with MiXCR and retained in-frame beta chains. Entries are consolidated by CDR3 protein sequence, retaining the most common genes and DNA. These V and J calls are TCRdb output, not the study's own analysis. The sample table lists 180,000 or so distinct CDR3 sequences, roughly three fifths of them with a count of one. 65% to 80% of the sample is taken by the ten largest.

The research as a whole found: The study included only four to six patients, and the authors note findings should be validated in a larger study. Repertoire overlap was higher between tumor regions (mean roughly 35%) than tumor-adjacent (approximately 17%) or tumor-blood (14%) pairs, consistent with antigen-driven expansion. Only the TCR beta chain was sequenced, so true repertoire diversity is likely underestimated because unpaired alpha chains were not captured. A significantly larger repertoire fraction was made up by the top 250 clones in tumors than in blood (p = 0.039). Since the samples were bulk and unsorted, there was no way to compare CD4+ and CD8+ T cell repertoires.

From the cysteine through the phenylalanine, the CDR3 covers 13 amino acids. Only CDR3 DNA remains: 39 bases, in frame from the first base. CDR1 and CDR2 are drawn from the germline V gene (reference sequence): SGHNT, YYREEE. The receptor comes from a man aged 40-49 years with primary liver carcinoma and hepatitis B virus infection. Rearrangement joined TRBV5-4 to TRBJ1-1, and TRBD1 may be the D gene, going by 5 matching bases. Source material: peripheral blood. The bases read TGTGCCAGCAGCCTCGGGGGGAACACTGAAGCTTTGTTT. It specifies CASSLGGNTEALF. The entire variable domain, with the stretches around the CDR3 drawn from the reference TRBV5-4 and TRBJ1-1 proteins, is ETGVTQSPTHLIKTRGQQVTLRCSSQSGHNTVSWYQQALGQGPQFIFQYYREEENGRGNFPPRFSGLQFPNYSSELNVNALELDDSALYLCASSLGGNTEALFGQGTRLTVV.